This TCR beta chain is drawn from a study of cytotoxic CD8 clonotypes in ibrutinib-treated CLL. Study in general: A median roughly 11 months of treatment, range 6 to 36, preceded the collection of response samples.

The CDR3 totals 15 residues. TCRdb keeps only in-frame clones here, not all; method: immunoSEQ multiplex PCR. The sample holds approximately 280,000 clones; 60% to 80% are singletons and the top ten take around 5.1%. Study results and limitations: There were few public clonotypes, and on treatment they contracted or stayed stable. Circulating CD8+ T-cell counts were tracked by baseline clonality, which exceeded that of age-matched healthy donors.

Comments on this clone: Antigen specificity is unknown.

The receptor comes from a human donor with chronic lymphocytic leukemia. Specimen: PBMCs, collected at disease progression, from a patient treated with ibrutinib. The rearrangement links TRBV21-1 to TRBJ2-1; the table names TRBD2, a call not compared with the DNA. TRBV21-1 is listed as a pseudogene. In DNA, the CDR3 is TGTGCCAGCAGCAAACTCTCCCAACGCGACAATGAGCAGTTCTTC. This codes for CASSKLSQRDNEQFF.